Each of the 30 T cell receptor beta chains below was sequenced from the same sample in a study of blood T cell repertoires in COVID-19. Only in-frame clones appear in the TCRdb table, and some are missing; sequencing was by immunoSEQ multiplex PCR. The sample holds around 130,000 clones, more than 70% seen once. The material sequenced was peripheral blood. The origin of the receptors is a woman in her fifties or sixties with acute or convalescent COVID-19.

Note on this clone: Distinct nucleotide sequences in the sample also encode this CDR3. This chain connects TRBV5-1 to TRBJ1-2; 9 positions agree with TRBD1. The CDR3 contains 12 residues. CDR1 and CDR2 from the germline V gene are SGHRS and YFSETQ. Trimming took 4 bases from V and 8 from J; bases not matched to a gene: 3. The CDR3 DNA reads as TGCGCCAGCAGCCCGGACAGGGGAGGCTACACCTTC. It translates to CASSPDRGGYTF.

The rearrangement uses TRBV4-1 and TRBJ1-6, with a possible D match to TRBD1 (6 bases). The CDR3 is 13 amino acids. Trimming shortened V by 3 bases and J by 7 bases, and 7 bases separated the two germline ends. Per germline, CDR1 MGHRA and CDR2 YSYEKL. The CDR3 coding sequence is TGCGCCAGCAGCCAGAGGGGGAATTCACCCCTCCACTTT. Encoded protein: CASSQRGNSPLHF.

The chain joins TRBV4-1 to TRBJ2-5; 13 bases are a match to TRBD2. In germline, CDR1 is MGHRA, CDR2 YSYEKL. The junction had 11 bases not matched to a gene; V was cut back by 0 bases and J by 1 base. The CDR3 loop spans 20 amino acids. The DNA of the CDR3 is TGCGCCAGCAGCCAAGATATCCGACTAGCGGGAGGTGGGGGCCAAGAGACCCAGTACTTC. This codes for CASSQDIRLAGGGGQETQYF.

Here the CDR3 reads CASKTVGENTEAFF. The CDR3, as DNA: TGTGCCAGTAAGACGGTTGGAGAGAACACTGAAGCTTTCTTT. The chain joins TRBV19 to TRBJ1-1; no firm D call. V was trimmed by 7 bases and J by 1 base, leaving 13 bases between them. This CDR3 has 14 amino acids. Germline V gives CDR1 LNHDA, CDR2 SQIVND (reference sequence).

The rearrangement uses TRBV2 and TRBJ2-7, with 15 positions matching TRBD2. The J segment lost 6 bases and the V segment lost 2 bases, leaving 23 bases of the junction unmatched. Germline V CDR1 and CDR2: SNHLY, FYNNEI. This CDR3 has 22 residues. The CDR3 nucleotides read TGTGCCAGCAGTGAAATGGGGACTAGCGGGGGGCCCGTGCGTGGTATAGGTGGCGAGCAGTACTTC. This sequence encodes CASSEMGTSGGPVRGIGGEQYF.

V and J are TRBV19 and TRBJ2-1, with 11 positions matching TRBD2. V lost 3 bases, J lost 13 bases, and 5 bases stayed unmatched. Germline-derived CDR1 and CDR2 are LNHDA and SQIVND (reference sequence). This CDR3 comprises 13 residues. The CDR3 reads CASSIATSGTQFF. CDR3 DNA: TGTGCCAGTAGTATCGCGACTAGCGGGACCCAGTTCTTC.

This chain uses TRBV12-3 or TRBV12-4 with TRBJ1-2, with D unclear. The CDR3 covers 13 residues. Deletions cut 3 bases from V and 8 bases from J, with 13 bases between. The CDR3, as DNA: TGTGCCAGCAGTTTTCAGGATACTGACGGCTACACCTTC. Amino acids: CASSFQDTDGYTF.

V and J are TRBV6-6 and TRBJ2-3; 9 bases map to TRBD2. The CDR3 has 18 residues. V lost 5 bases, J lost 6 bases, and 18 bases stayed unmatched. Per the germline V gene, CDR1 is MNHNY and CDR2 is SVGAGI (reference sequence). The CDR3 DNA reads as TGTGCCAGCAGTCCCCCGTTCGGCGGGAGGGAGGGGCGGGATACGCAGTATTTT. Translation: CASSPPFGGREGRDTQYF.

The chain links TRBV7-9 to TRBJ1-3, with D perhaps TRBD1 (6 bases). Germline CDR1 and CDR2: SEHNR and FQNEAQ (reference sequence). V lost 5 bases, J lost 0 bases, and 17 bases lay in between. The CDR3 contains 17 residues. The CDR3 DNA sequence: TGTGCCAGCAGCCAAATGCCGACAGGATTCTCTGGAAACACCATATATTTT. Residues: CASSQMPTGFSGNTIYF.

This chain joins TRBV11-2 and TRBJ1-2, with 7 bases fitting TRBD1. The CDR3 sequence is 13 residues long. Germline V gives CDR1 SGHAT, CDR2 FQNNGV. V dropped 5 bases and J dropped 6; count of bases not matched to a gene: 6. This chain's CDR3 is CASSPDRADGYTF. The CDR3 bases are TGTGCCAGCAGCCCCGACAGGGCTGATGGCTACACCTTC.

The V gene is TRBV4-2, the J gene TRBJ2-2; TRBD2 matches 14 bases. The length of the CDR3 is 19 residues. V shed 0 bases and J 7 bases; nucleotides not matched to a gene: 10. CDR1 is LGHNA, CDR2 YNFKEQ, per germline. This chain's CDR3 is CASSQDRRLAGGQGGELFF. CDR3 in DNA: TGTGCCAGCAGCCAAGATCGAAGACTAGCGGGAGGGCAAGGCGGGGAGCTGTTTTTT.

The chain joins TRBV11-3 to TRBJ1-1; D unresolved. The CDR3 sequence is 13 residues long. V was cut by 6 bases and J by 9 bases, with 17 bases left in between. Looked up from germline, CDR1 is SGHNT and CDR2 is YENEEA. The CDR3 protein is CASRPPGRRQAFF. In DNA form, the CDR3 reads TGTGCCAGCAGGCCCCCTGGGCGGAGGCAAGCTTTCTTT.

The chain joins TRBV30 to TRBJ1-2, with D tentatively TRBD1 (6 bases). The germline CDR1 and CDR2 sequences are GTSNPN and SVGIG (reference sequence). The CDR3 length is 12 residues. V gave up 3 bases and J gave up 8 bases, with 13 bases separating them. This CDR3 reads CAWRLTGSGYTF. For the CDR3, the DNA is TGTGCCTGGAGGTTGACAGGATCAGGCTACACCTTC.

V gene TRBV10-3 combines with J gene TRBJ2-3; the match to TRBD2 covers 7 bases. The CDR3 consists of 13 residues. J lost 2 bases, V lost 8 bases, and 4 bases had no gene match. CDR1 and CDR2 (germline): ENHRY, SYGVKD. The CDR3 DNA sequence: TGTGCCATCGGGAGGGCCTTCACAGATACGCAGTATTTT. It encodes CAIGRAFTDTQYF.

The rearrangement joins TRBV11-1 to TRBJ2-5, with TRBD1 identical over 9 bases. J was trimmed by 1 base and V by 2 bases; bases with no gene match: 5. CDR1 and CDR2 (germline): SGHAT, FQDESV (reference sequence). This CDR3 contains 16 residues. The CDR3 bases are TGTGCCAGCAGCTTAATTTGGACAGGGGTCCAAGAGACCCAGTACTTC. Translated, it gives CASSLIWTGVQETQYF.

This CDR3 reads CAISETTPYEQYF. The CDR3 coding sequence is TGTGCCATCAGTGAGACTACCCCCTACGAGCAGTACTTC. This chain joins TRBV10-3 and TRBJ2-7; D ambiguous. The CDR3 covers 13 residues. V shed 2 bases and J shed 2 bases, with 7 bases lying between them. CDR1 is ENHRY and CDR2 is SYGVKD in the germline V gene.

V is TRBV20-1 and J is TRBJ1-2; unclear D gene. Germline assignment: CDR1 DFQATT and CDR2 SNEGSKA (reference sequence). Trimming removed 6 bases from V and 7 bases from J, with 12 bases in between. The CDR3 covers 11 residues. The CDR3 here is CSARDWPGYTF. In DNA, the CDR3 is TGCAGTGCCCGTGACTGGCCTGGCTACACCTTC.

This clone has just a few counts. Other DNA variants within this sample encode the same CDR3. The chain has TRBV18 and TRBJ1-2; D may be TRBD1 (6 bases). CDR1 is KGHSH, CDR2 LQKENI, per germline. The ends were cut back, 2 bases at V and 2 bases at J, with 6 bases in the middle. CDR3 length: 13 residues. The CDR3 coding sequence is TGTGCCAGCTCACCAGGACAGAACTATGGCTACACCTTC. It codes for CASSPGQNYGYTF.

Notes on this clone: This CDR3 is also generated by other DNA sequences in the sample. CDR3 sequence reads: CASSVAGGSYNEQFF. The CDR3 nucleotides read TGTGCCAGCAGCGTAGCGGGTGGCTCCTACAATGAGCAGTTCTTC. The chain employs TRBV9 and TRBJ2-1; D gene uncertain. The CDR3 contains 15 residues. Germline-derived CDR1 and CDR2 are SGDLS and YYNGEE. Trimming left V 0 bases short and J 0 bases short, with 7 bases between.

This clone was counted only a few times. The sample holds other DNA sequences that translate to the same CDR3. The chain has TRBV19 and TRBJ1-5; TRBD1 matches at 7 bases. CDR3 length: 14 amino acids. Trimming cost V 4 bases and J 5 bases; bases outside gene matches: 5. Germline V gene lookup returns CDR1 LNHDA and CDR2 SQIVND (reference sequence). The DNA of the CDR3 is TGTGCCAGTAGTACTGGACAGGTCTATCAGCCCCAGCATTTT. The encoded protein is CASSTGQVYQPQHF.

This chain connects TRBV30 to TRBJ1-5; D gene uncertain. Germline V CDR1 and CDR2: GTSNPN, SVGIG (reference sequence). The V end was cut by 0 bases, the J end by 5 bases, with 8 bases between. The CDR3 has 13 amino acids. The CDR3 nucleotides read TGTGCCTGGAGTGTGTCCGGGGATCAGCCCCAGCATTTT. This gives the protein CAWSVSGDQPQHF.

The CDR3 coding sequence is TGTGCCAGCCGCGGGACAGGGGGAAACACCATATATTTT. Its translation is CASRGTGGNTIYF. This chain joins TRBV3-1 (or the pseudogene TRBV3-2) and TRBJ1-3; 9 bases are shared with TRBD1. Germline values: CDR1 LGHDT, CDR2 YNNKEL (reference sequence). With V trimmed by 8 bases and J by 4 bases, 3 bases remained unmatched. The CDR3 has 13 amino acids.

The chain has TRBV7-3 and TRBJ2-2, with 10 bases matching TRBD1. Germline lookup yields CDR1 SGHTA and CDR2 FQGTGA. The CDR3 covers 16 residues. The J segment lost 0 bases and the V segment lost 5 bases, leaving 3 bases of the junction unmatched. The CDR3 loop is CASSATGGANTGELFF. The CDR3 region has the DNA TGTGCCAGCAGCGCGACAGGGGGCGCGAACACCGGGGAGCTGTTTTTT.

In this sample, this clone turned up a few times. This chain links TRBV7-6 with TRBJ2-7, with D perhaps matching TRBD2 (6 bases). The germline CDR1 and CDR2 sequences are SGHVS and FNYEAQ. V was cut by 5 bases and J by 0 bases, with 14 bases left in between. CDR3 length equals 15 residues. CDR3 region: CASSPLAKSSYEQYF. The CDR3 DNA sequence: TGTGCCAGCAGCCCTCTAGCGAAAAGCTCCTACGAGCAGTACTTC.

The genes are TRBV28 and TRBJ1-2; D might be TRBD1 (5 bases). Germline CDR1 and CDR2: MDHEN and SYDVKM. The CDR3 loop spans 14 amino acids. Trimming shortened V by 7 bases and J by 4 bases, and 16 bases separated the two germline ends. The CDR3 spells CASITPGLFYGYTF. In DNA form, the CDR3 reads TGTGCCAGCATCACCCCGGGACTGTTCTATGGCTACACCTTC.

The chain is built from TRBV4-2 and TRBJ2-6; 8 positions agree with TRBD2. V trimming: 1 base; J trimming: 2 bases; junction bases outside the gene matches: 10. The germline CDR1 and CDR2 sequences are LGHNA and YNFKEQ. This CDR3 has 19 amino acids. The CDR3 spells CASSQARGGGQAGANVLTF. DNA for the CDR3: TGTGCCAGCAGCCAAGCTCGGGGGGGAGGGCAGGCTGGGGCCAACGTCCTGACTTTC.

The rearrangement joins TRBV19 to TRBJ2-1, with 8 bases lining up with TRBD2. The CDR3 is made up of 13 amino acids. J lost 6 bases, V lost 7 bases, and 5 bases had no gene match. Germline lookup yields CDR1 LNHDA and CDR2 SQIVND (reference sequence). The CDR3 spells CASNPSGSNEQFF. The CDR3 nucleotides are TGTGCCAGTAACCCCAGCGGGAGCAATGAGCAGTTCTTC.

The gene calls are TRBV27 and TRBJ1-1, with 7 bases aligning to TRBD1. The J segment lost 3 bases and the V segment lost 8 bases, leaving 9 bases of the junction unmatched. The CDR3 is made up of 14 amino acids. Germline V gene sequence: CDR1 MNHEY, CDR2 SMNVEV (reference sequence). The CDR3 loop is CASRKGARDTEAFF. Written as DNA, the CDR3 is TGTGCCAGCCGGAAGGGGGCAAGGGACACTGAAGCTTTCTTT.

V and J are TRBV28 and TRBJ1-1; weak D call: TRBD1 (5 bases). The CDR3 is made up of 15 amino acids. V was clipped by 0 bases and J by 3 bases, with 11 bases between them. CDR1 and CDR2 from the germline V gene are MDHEN and SYDVKM. This CDR3 reads CASSLWGLGDTEAFF. The CDR3 bases are TGTGCCAGCAGTTTATGGGGGCTTGGGGACACTGAAGCTTTCTTT.

V usage is TRBV10-2 and J usage is TRBJ1-2, with 8 bases that match TRBD1. V shed 0 bases and J 4 bases; nucleotides not matched to a gene: 4. This CDR3 comprises 15 residues. CDR1 WSHSY and CDR2 SAAADI come from the germline V gene. The CDR3 DNA reads TGCGCCAGCAGTGAGTCGACAGGGGAGACCTATGGCTACACCTTC. Amino acids: CASSESTGETYGYTF.